This TCR beta chain came from a study of spatial heterogeneity in lung cancer. This clonotype is medium-sized (0.01 to 0.1%) within its sample. This beta chain lies outside the target of a library built for alpha chains; its clone size means little. Time point defined: sample taken at primary tumor resection. Each CDR3 protein gets one entry after TCRdb re-called the 5' RACE reads with MiXCR. This table holds approximately 15,000 distinct CDR3 sequences, about 3.9% found once. Looked up from germline, CDR1 is MNHEY and CDR2 is SMNVEV (reference sequence). The CDR3 runs 17 residues. V was shortened by 2 bases and J by 9 bases, with 23 bases between the two germline ends.

J is TRBJ1-5 and V is TRBV27, with a possible D match to TRBD1 (6 bases). This sequence originates from a male donor with early-stage non-small cell lung cancer. The input for sequencing was normal lung tissue next to the tumor, taken at surgery. The DNA for the CDR3 is TGTGCCAGCAGTTTAAAAGGTGGTGGACAGACTTCTTGGCCCCAGCATTTT. Its protein product is CASSLKGGGQTSWPQHF.